The rows below give T cell receptor beta chains drawn from one sample of a study of blood T cells in healthy people across ages. One entry per CDR3 protein, called by TCRdb with MiXCR from the 5' RACE reads. The top ten hold about a fifth of the sample, which has 650,000 to 800,000 distinct CDR3 sequences, more than 40% seen once. The sample consisted of blood. Receptor source: a man between 60 and 75 years old in good health. Each CDR3 is given with its conserved first and last residue. Each record gives: D gene, J gene, clone size, V gene, CDR3 DNA, CDR3 protein. The D gene is left open where the match is weak. Clone size is not always given. Where it is, it says once, few, many or a class for expanded clones.

>TRBD1|TRBJ2-7|few|TRBV6-5
TGTGCCAGCAGTTACAAGGGGGCTCCTTTCTACGAGCAGTACTTC
CASSYKGAPFYEQYF
>-|TRBJ2-7|-|TRBV5-1
TGCGCCAGCAGCCACAGTGGAGGAGTACTTTCCTACGAGCAGTACTTC
CASSHSGGVLSYEQYF
>-|TRBJ2-5|few|TRBV6-2/TRBV6-3
TGTGCCACCACGAGAGGGGCGCGGTGGGAGACCCAGTACTTC
CATTRGARWETQYF
>-|TRBJ1-6|-|TRBV20-1
TGCAGTGCTAGAGATCTCGCCGGCTATAATTCACCCCTCCACTTT
CSARDLAGYNSPLHF
>-|TRBJ1-1|-|TRBV4-3
TGCGCCAGCAGCCAGGACGTAGCGGGTGGAACTGAAGCTTTCTTT
CASSQDVAGGTEAFF
>-|TRBJ2-1|many|TRBV6-2/TRBV6-3
TGTGCCAGCAGTTACTGGCTGGGGGGAAGCTCCTACAATGAGCAGTTCTTC
CASSYWLGGSSYNEQFF
>-|TRBJ1-4|-|TRBV10-3
TGTGCCATCAGTGATAAAGGGGTAGCAACTAATGAAAAACTGTTTTTT
CAISDKGVATNEKLFF
>-|TRBJ2-1|few|TRBV6-5
TGTGCCACCCAGCCTAGCCGGTCCTACAATGAGCAGTTCTTC
CATQPSRSYNEQFF
>-|TRBJ2-2|-|TRBV20-1
TGCAGTGCTAGAGTGAGGGGATCGTCGGTTTGGAACACCGGGGAGCTGTTTTTT
CSARVRGSSVWNTGELFF
>TRBD1|TRBJ2-7|-|TRBV4-1
TGCGCCAGCAGCCAAGACGTTGGAGACAGGGGGGAGGAGCAGTACTTC
CASSQDVGDRGEEQYF
>-|TRBJ1-1|few|TRBV11-3
TGTGCCAGTAGCTTAGTTGGGCATTTGAACACTGAAGCTTTCTTT
CASSLVGHLNTEAFF
>TRBD1|TRBJ2-4|few|TRBV9
TGTGCCAGCAGCGTCGCAGGGGACAGGGGATCGGGACAGTACTTC
CASSVAGDRGSGQYF
>-|TRBJ1-1|-|TRBV11-2
TGTGCCAGCAGCTTGGAGCTCAGGGACACTGAAGCTTTCTTT
CASSLELRDTEAFF
>-|TRBJ2-5|few|TRBV20-1
TGCAGTGCTAGAATTAGGGCGGTCCAAGAGACCCAGTACTTC
CSARIRAVQETQYF
>TRBD2|TRBJ2-5|-|TRBV7-6
TGTGCCAGCAGCTTAGCGGTAGCGGGGGCTGGGACCCAGTACTTC
CASSLAVAGAGTQYF
>TRBD1|TRBJ2-1|few|TRBV5-1
TGCGCCAGCAGCCTCTCCGGGACAGGCTACAATGAGCAGTTCTTC
CASSLSGTGYNEQFF
>TRBD1|TRBJ2-7|-|TRBV7-2
TGTGCTAGCAGCTTCCATTTGGGACAGGGATACTACGAGCAGTACTTC
CASSFHLGQGYYEQYF